This is a list of T cell receptor beta chains from one sample in a study of blood T cell repertoires in COVID-19. Method: immunoSEQ multiplex PCR; TCRdb's copy keeps in-frame clones and lacks some. The data show 200,000 to 300,000 clones, more than 85% seen once. The source material was peripheral blood. The origin of the receptors is a woman aged 55-75 years with COVID-19, enrolled during active disease. Each CDR3 is given with its conserved first and last residue. A D gene is named only where the DNA matches it firmly. Size is stated for part of the rows, as once, few or many counts, or as a class when the clone is expanded.

once,TRBJ2-3,TRBD2,TRBV19,CASSIRAGKTDTQYF,TGTGCCAGTAGTATCCGAGCGGGAAAGACAGATACGCAGTATTTT
-,TRBJ2-2,TRBD2,TRBV27,CASLRGAGGNTGELFF,TGTGCCAGCCTTCGAGGAGCGGGAGGAAACACCGGGGAGCTGTTTTTT
-,TRBJ1-4,-,TRBV28,CASSSRVYLNEKLFF,TGTGCCAGCAGTTCCCGAGTCTATCTTAATGAAAAACTGTTTTTT
many,TRBJ2-1,-,TRBV7-9,CAYRRNNEQFF,TGTGCCTACAGGAGAAACAATGAGCAGTTCTTC
-,TRBJ1-1,TRBD1,TRBV27,CASSLTGDTEAFF,TGTGCCAGCAGTTTGACAGGGGACACTGAAGCTTTCTTT
-,TRBJ2-7,TRBD1,TRBV30,CAWGQGTDEQYF,TGTGCCTGGGGACAGGGGACGGACGAGCAGTACTTC
-,TRBJ2-4,TRBD2,TRBV19,CASAREGWDKNIQYF,TGTGCCAGCGCCCGGGAGGGTTGGGACAAAAACATTCAGTACTTC
few,TRBJ2-3,-,TRBV5-6,CASSSNTGVRKTDTQYF,TGTGCCAGCAGCTCAAATACGGGGGTGAGGAAGACCGATACGCAGTATTTT
-,TRBJ2-3,TRBD2,TRBV7-3,CASSNPSGGSPLLYF,TGTGCCAGCAGCAACCCGTCGGGAGGGAGCCCCTTGCTGTATTTT
-,TRBJ1-3,-,TRBV7-2,CASSLETGFGNTIYF,TGTGCCAGCAGCTTAGAGACAGGCTTTGGAAACACCATATATTTT
-,TRBJ1-1,-,TRBV7-9,CASRPTGRAMNTEAFF,TGTGCCAGCAGACCAACAGGGAGGGCAATGAACACTGAAGCTTTCTTT
-,TRBJ2-7,TRBD1,TRBV5-1,CASSSLPGTAYEQYF,TGCGCCAGCAGCTCCCTTCCAGGGACAGCCTACGAGCAGTACTTC
few,TRBJ2-2,TRBD2,TRBV2,CASSGGLAGGELFF,TGTGCCAGCAGTGGGGGGCTAGCGGGCGGGGAGCTGTTTTTT
-,TRBJ2-2,TRBD2,TRBV4-3,CASSQGVMRSGDTGELFF,TGCGCCAGCAGCCAAGGCGTTATGAGAAGCGGGGACACCGGGGAGCTGTTTTTT
-,TRBJ2-1,-,TRBV7-2,CASTFSAGSYNEQFF,TGTGCCAGCACCTTCTCGGCAGGCTCCTACAATGAGCAGTTCTTC
-,TRBJ1-1,-,TRBV29-1,CSVEMRGLGTEAFF,TGCAGCGTTGAAATGCGGGGGTTGGGCACTGAAGCTTTCTTT
-,TRBJ1-1,TRBD1,TRBV5-4,CASSPDPGQTYTEAFF,TGTGCCAGCAGCCCAGACCCGGGACAGACGTACACTGAAGCTTTCTTT
-,TRBJ1-3,TRBD1,TRBV7-2,CASSLTGDTIYF,TGTGCCAGCAGCTTAACAGGGGACACCATATATTTT
-,TRBJ1-4,-,TRBV6-2/TRBV6-3,CASSGRGTPNEKLFF,TGTGCCAGCAGTGGAAGAGGGACACCAAATGAAAAACTGTTTTTT
-,TRBJ1-4,-,TRBV9,CASSSYAGTNEKLFF,TGTGCCAGCAGCTCGTACGCGGGGACTAATGAAAAACTGTTTTTT
-,TRBJ2-7,-,TRBV12-3/TRBV12-4,CASRYLQGYEQYF,TGTGCCAGCAGATACCTACAGGGTTACGAGCAGTACTTC
-,TRBJ2-5,-,TRBV15,CATSLDLLETQYF,TGTGCCACCAGCCTAGACTTACTAGAGACCCAGTACTTC
-,TRBJ1-6,-,TRBV9,CASTTKNDSPLHF,TGTGCCAGCACCACTAAAAATGATTCACCCCTCCACTTT